The T cell receptor (beta chain) described here comes from a study of blood T cell repertoires in COVID-19. Trimming took 4 bases from V and 1 from J, leaving 10 bases between them. The length of the CDR3 is 14 residues. Per the germline V gene, CDR1 is MGHDK and CDR2 is SYGVNS. The method was immunoSEQ multiplex PCR; TCRdb's version includes in-frame clones alone and lacks a portion of them. The repertoire holds some 120,000 clones, with almost 70% as singletons. Sample: peripheral blood. This clonotype was obtained from a woman in her seventies with acute or convalescent COVID-19. The J gene is TRBJ2-5, the V gene TRBV25-1; no reliable D call. The CDR3 DNA reads TGTGCCAGCAGTGGAGTTCCCGGCCAAGAGACCCAGTACTTC. Translation gives CASSGVPGQETQYF.